A single sample gave rise to the 12 T cell receptor beta chains below, sequenced in a study of beta chain features in type 1 diabetes. These receptors are not linked to any known antigen. Study results and caveats: TCRB CDR3 length was moderately but significantly reduced in all four CD4+ subsets of Type 1 diabetes patients.

The investigators reverse transcribed all of the isolated RNA, so they sequenced expressed TCRB transcripts. Assay: immunoSEQ multiplex PCR; the TCRdb copy retains only in-frame clones and omits some. Counted here are some 350,000 clones, around 10% occurring once; the ten biggest clones make up about 0.64%. What was sequenced was central memory CD4+ T cells from blood. The receptors were gathered from a man aged 25 to 40 with type 1 diabetes.

This chain joins TRBV7-9 and TRBJ2-5, with 9 nucleotides matching TRBD2. The end of the DNA aligns better with TRBJ2-7, so the J call may be wrong. The length of the CDR3 is 15 residues. Germline assignment: CDR1 SEHNR and CDR2 FQNEAQ (reference sequence). In DNA form, the CDR3 reads TGTGCCAGCAGCTTTAGCAGCGGGAGGTCCTACGAGCAGTACTTC. Encoded protein: CASSFSSGRSYEQYF.

A few counts support this clone. The rearrangement links TRBV29-1 to TRBJ1-5; 9 nucleotides match TRBD1. The J segment lost 6 bases and the V segment lost 6 bases, leaving 9 bases of the junction unmatched. Germline CDR1 is SQVTM and CDR2 is ANQGSEA. CDR3 length equals 14 residues. The CDR3 nucleotides are TGCAGCGTGGCAGGGACAGGGACTAGTCAGCCCCAGCATTTT. This codes for CSVAGTGTSQPQHF.

This clone showed up just a few times. The genes are TRBV5-4 and TRBJ1-1; D not resolved. Germline loops: CDR1 SGHNT, CDR2 YYREEE (reference sequence). The V gene lost 3 bases and the J gene lost 0 bases, with 12 bases spanning the gap. The length of the CDR3 is 15 residues. CDR3 bases: TGTGCCAGCAGCTCCGCCAGGAATCTGAACACTGAAGCTTTCTTT. It is translated as CASSSARNLNTEAFF.

Many counts were recorded for this clone. The rearrangement joins TRBV7-8 to TRBJ1-3; TRBD1 matches at 7 bases. Germline lookup yields CDR1 SGHVS and CDR2 FQNEAQ. J gave up 0 bases and V 4 bases, and 6 bases lay outside the gene matches. The CDR3 covers 16 residues. The DNA of the CDR3 is TGTGCCAGCAGCTCCTGGACAGGTTACTCTGGAAACACCATATATTTT. This translates into CASSSWTGYSGNTIYF.

The chain has TRBV7-2 and TRBJ1-3; weak D call: TRBD1 (6 bases). Trimming stripped 5 bases from V and 4 bases from J, with 15 bases between. This CDR3 is built from 15 residues. Germline V gene sequence: CDR1 SGHTA, CDR2 FQGNSA. The CDR3 here is CASSPGTNLGNTIYF. The DNA for the CDR3 is TGTGCCAGCAGCCCAGGGACAAACCTGGGAAACACCATATATTTT.

The gene calls are TRBV5-5 and TRBJ2-5; D not resolved. Trimming took 1 base from V and 5 from J, leaving 9 bases between them. The CDR3 is 13 residues long. Per germline, CDR1 SGHKS and CDR2 YYEKEE (reference sequence). Written as DNA, the CDR3 is TGTGCCAGCAGCTTGTTTGTAGCCGAGACCCAGTACTTC. Translating gives CASSLFVAETQYF.

The chain recombines TRBV6-6 with TRBJ1-2; TRBD1 matches 11 bases. Germline V gene lookup returns CDR1 MNHNY and CDR2 SVGAGI (reference sequence). This CDR3 contains 15 residues. Trimming at V came to 4 bases and at J to 8 bases, leaving 9 bases not matched to a gene. CDR3 sequence (DNA): TGTGCCAGCAGTTCCGTCGGGACAGGGGGAAAAGGCTACACCTTC. Translation: CASSSVGTGGKGYTF.

This clone has just a few counts. The V and J genes are TRBV5-5 and TRBJ2-3, with a tentative D call TRBD1 (6 bases). V was trimmed by 2 bases and J by 5 bases, leaving 15 bases between them. Germline assignment: CDR1 SGHKS and CDR2 YYEKEE (reference sequence). This CDR3 is built from 15 residues. CDR3 in amino acids: CASSFGGQGIDTQYF. CDR3 in DNA: TGTGCCAGCAGCTTTGGCGGGCAGGGGATAGATACGCAGTATTTT.

The sample holds many counts of this clone. Other DNA variants within this sample encode the same CDR3. The genes are TRBV18 and TRBJ2-5; possible D gene TRBD2, 5 bases. V was trimmed by 3 bases and J by 1 base, leaving 9 bases between them. Germline CDR1 is KGHSH and CDR2 is LQKENI. CDR3 length: 14 residues. The CDR3 DNA follows: TGTGCCAGCTCACCTTGGACTGGCCAAGAGACCCAGTACTTC. Translated: CASSPWTGQETQYF.

This rearrangement joins TRBV7-2 to TRBJ1-5; 7 nucleotides agree with TRBD1. Trimming at V came to 5 bases and at J to 4 bases, leaving 8 bases not matched to a gene. The V gene's germline CDR1 is SGHTA and CDR2 FQGNSA. This CDR3 comprises 15 residues. DNA of the CDR3: TGTGCCAGCAGCGCCCCCGGGACAGTAAATCAGCCCCAGCATTTT. It translates to CASSAPGTVNQPQHF.

This clone was counted a few times. The J gene is TRBJ2-6, the V gene TRBV6-1; possible D gene TRBD1, 6 bases. Deletions cut 4 bases from V and 0 bases from J, with 16 bases between. This CDR3 contains 18 residues. Looked up from germline, CDR1 is MNHNS and CDR2 is SASEGT. CDR3 region: CASSVDRTRHSGANVLTF. In DNA, the CDR3 is TGTGCCAGCAGTGTCGACAGGACCCGTCACTCTGGGGCCAACGTCCTGACTTTC.

This clone was observed at least ten times. This chain joins TRBV14 and TRBJ2-1; 10 bases agree with TRBD2. V dropped 2 bases and J dropped 6; count of bases not matched to a gene: 4. The CDR3 totals 15 residues. Germline assignment: CDR1 SGHDN and CDR2 FVKESK. The CDR3: CASSQLAGVFNEQFF. As DNA, the CDR3 is TGTGCCAGCAGCCAACTAGCGGGAGTCTTCAATGAGCAGTTCTTC.